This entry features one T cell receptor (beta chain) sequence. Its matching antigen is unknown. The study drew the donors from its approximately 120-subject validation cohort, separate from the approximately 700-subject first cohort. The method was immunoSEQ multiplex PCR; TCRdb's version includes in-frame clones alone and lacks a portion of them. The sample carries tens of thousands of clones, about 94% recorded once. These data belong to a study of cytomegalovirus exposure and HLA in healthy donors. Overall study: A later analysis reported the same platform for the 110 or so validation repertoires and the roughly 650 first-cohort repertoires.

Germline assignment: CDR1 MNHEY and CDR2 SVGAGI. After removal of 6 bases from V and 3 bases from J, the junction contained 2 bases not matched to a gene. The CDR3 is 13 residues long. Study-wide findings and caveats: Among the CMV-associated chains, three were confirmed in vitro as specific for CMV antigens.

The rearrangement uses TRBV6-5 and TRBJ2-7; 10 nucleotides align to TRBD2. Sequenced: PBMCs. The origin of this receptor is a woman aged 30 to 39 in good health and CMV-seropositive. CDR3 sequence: CASRSSGSYEQYF. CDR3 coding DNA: TGTGCCAGCAGGTCTAGCGGGAGCTACGAGCAGTACTTC.